The sequence of this TCR beta chain was determined in a study of CD8 T cells in ankylosing spondylitis. Only a few counts were recorded for this clonotype. TCRdb redid the calling of the 5' RACE reads with MiXCR, one entry per CDR3 protein. Of some 120,000 distinct CDR3 sequences listed, 12% to 15% are singletons. The sequence derives from a female donor with ankylosing spondylitis or in good health (not recorded which). Sequenced: blood, either unsorted or a sorted T cell fraction (not recorded which).

The CDR3 here is CASSPRTGPDSGNTIYF. In DNA form, the CDR3 reads TGTGCCAGCAGCCCGCGGACAGGGCCAGACTCTGGAAACACCATATATTTT. The V gene is TRBV7-9, the J gene TRBJ1-3, with TRBD1 matching 8 bases. Germline CDR1 reads SEHNR; CDR2 reads FQNEAQ (reference sequence). This CDR3 has 17 amino acids. The J segment lost 0 bases and the V segment lost 5 bases, leaving 9 bases of the junction unmatched. Full variable domain (remainder filled in from reference TRBV7-9 and TRBJ1-3): DTGVSQNPRHKITKRGQNVTFRCDPISEHNRLYWYRQTLGQGPEFLTYFQNEAQLEKSRLLSDRFSAERPKGSFSTLEIQRTEQGDSAMYLCASSPRTGPDSGNTIYFGEGSWLTVV.